A selection of T cell receptor beta chains follows, all from one sample in a study of blood T cell repertoires in COVID-19. Sequencing was performed with immunoSEQ multiplex PCR; in TCRdb, only in-frame clones are kept and a portion is missing. The sample has roughly 230,000 clones, nearly 90% seen once. What was sequenced was peripheral blood. The source is a human donor in a cohort sampled during active COVID-19. The CDR3 runs from the conserved cysteine through the conserved F or W. The order of the fields is V gene, clone size, J gene, D gene, CDR3 DNA, CDR3 protein. A D gene is named only where the DNA matches it firmly. For some rows the clone size is stated as once, few or many, or as a class when expanded; others skip it.

>TRBV7-8|NA|TRBJ2-2|TRBD1
TGTGCCAGCAGCCTAGGGACAGGGGGCTTCGCCGGGGAGCTGTTTTTT
CASSLGTGGFAGELFF
>TRBV9|NA|TRBJ2-3|TRBD1
TGTGCCAGCAGCGCCGTAGGGGGCCGGGGAACAGATACGCAGTATTTT
CASSAVGGRGTDTQYF
>TRBV7-9|NA|TRBJ1-2|TRBD1
TGTGCCAGCAGCTCAACCCTAGGGGGCCCCTACTATGGCTACACCTTC
CASSSTLGGPYYGYTF
>TRBV4-3|NA|TRBJ2-7|TRBD1
TGCGCCAGCAGCCAAGCTATGTTGGGACAGGGGTACGAGCAGTACTTC
CASSQAMLGQGYEQYF
>TRBV19|NA|TRBJ2-7|NA
TGTGCCAGTAGTGAGCCGGGGTGGTACGAGCAGTACTTC
CASSEPGWYEQYF
>TRBV30|NA|TRBJ1-3|NA
TGTGCCCGACAACCCAGGGGTAGCGGAAACACCATATATTTT
CARQPRGSGNTIYF
>TRBV18|once|TRBJ1-5|TRBD1
TGTGCCAGCTCACCGGGGGGACAGGGTGTGAATCAGCCCCAGCATTTT
CASSPGGQGVNQPQHF
>TRBV11-2|NA|TRBJ2-6|TRBD1
TGTGCCAGCAGCGTCCCCTTGACAGGGCGTGGGGCCAACGTCCTGACTTTC
CASSVPLTGRGANVLTF
>TRBV11-2|NA|TRBJ2-1|TRBD2
TGTGCCAGCAGCTCTAGCGGGATCTACAATGAGCAGTTCTTC
CASSSSGIYNEQFF
>TRBV12-3/TRBV12-4|NA|TRBJ1-2|NA
TGTGCCAGCACCCCCAGGACAGATGGCTACACCTTC
CASTPRTDGYTF
>TRBV4-1|NA|TRBJ2-3|NA
TGCGCCAGCAGCCAAGATGGGCGGACTAGCACAGATACGCAGTATTTT
CASSQDGRTSTDTQYF
>TRBV5-1|NA|TRBJ2-7|NA
TGCGCCAGCAGCCTGGAACCCGGGACACCATACGAGCAGTACTTC
CASSLEPGTPYEQYF
>TRBV6-6|NA|TRBJ1-5|NA
TGTGCCAGCAGTCCCTCGGGAGGCAATCAGCCCCAGCATTTT
CASSPSGGNQPQHF
>TRBV6-4|NA|TRBJ1-2|TRBD1
TGTGCCAGCAGTGCGGAGACAGGGGGTAACTATGGCTACACCTTC
CASSAETGGNYGYTF
>TRBV19|few|TRBJ1-3|NA
TGTGCCACCTCACCCAGTGGAAACACCATATATTTT
CATSPSGNTIYF
>TRBV7-2|NA|TRBJ2-3|NA
TGTGCCAGCAGCTCCCCCGGTCTCCTTCATCCTACAGATACGCAGTATTTT
CASSSPGLLHPTDTQYF
>TRBV5-4|NA|TRBJ2-5|NA
TGTGCCAGCAGCATAGCCCCCCGAGTTGAAGAGACCCAGTACTTC
CASSIAPRVEETQYF
>TRBV18|NA|TRBJ2-2|TRBD2
TGTGCCAGCTCCCCCGCTGCGGGAGCCAACACCGGGGAGCTGTTTTTT
CASSPAAGANTGELFF
>TRBV19|NA|TRBJ2-7|NA
TGTGCCAGTAGTCGTTCAGGATCCTACGAGCAGTACTTC
CASSRSGSYEQYF
>TRBV3-1/TRBV3-2|NA|TRBJ2-5|TRBD2
TGTGCCAGCAGCCAAGGACTAGCGGGGGCCTTATACTTC
CASSQGLAGALYF
>TRBV4-1|NA|TRBJ2-4|TRBD2
TGCGCCAGCAGCCAGGGACTAGCGGGGGGTGTAGCCAAAAACATTCAGTACTTC
CASSQGLAGGVAKNIQYF
>TRBV25-1|NA|TRBJ2-7|TRBD1
TGTGCCAGCAGTGGACAGGGCTACGAGCAGTACTTC
CASSGQGYEQYF
>TRBV7-9|NA|TRBJ2-5|TRBD2
TGTGCCAGTAGGGGAGGGGAAGGTTCGGGGACCCAGTACTTC
CASRGGEGSGTQYF
>TRBV5-4|NA|TRBJ2-3|NA
TGTGCCAGCAGCGCAGCAACAGTAAAATCCACAGATACGCAGTATTTT
CASSAATVKSTDTQYF
>TRBV7-6|NA|TRBJ1-4|NA
TGTGCCAGCAGCTTAGTAGGGGCAGGGAATAATGAAAAACTGTTTTTT
CASSLVGAGNNEKLFF
>TRBV25-1|few|TRBJ1-1|NA
TGTGCCAGCAGTTCGTATTCATTCCGGGAGGGTATGAACACTGAAGCTTTCTTT
CASSSYSFREGMNTEAFF
>TRBV21-1|NA|TRBJ2-1|NA
TGTGCCAGCAGCACCGCCCTCGGGACTCCCCGCGAGCAGTTCTTC
CASSTALGTPREQFF
>TRBV6-2/TRBV6-3|NA|TRBJ1-2|NA
TGTGCCAGCAGTTTCGACAGTAACTATGGCTACACCTTC
CASSFDSNYGYTF
>TRBV6-5|NA|TRBJ1-1|TRBD1
TGTGCCAGCAGTCTCCGGGACAGCATCGCTTTCTTT
CASSLRDSIAFF
>TRBV7-6|NA|TRBJ1-3|NA
TGTGCCAGCAGCTCAGAATCAGGGATCTCATATTTT
CASSSESGISYF
>TRBV19|NA|TRBJ1-1|TRBD1
TGTGCCACCACCCGGGACAGCGGTAACACTGAAGCTTTCTTT
CATTRDSGNTEAFF
>TRBV27|NA|TRBJ2-7|TRBD1
TGTGCCAGCAGTTTGTCCGGGACAGGGGCTTACGAGCAGTACTTC
CASSLSGTGAYEQYF
>TRBV5-4|NA|TRBJ2-5|NA
TGTGCCAGCAGCTTGGGAGGGGGCCAAGAGACCCAGTACTTC
CASSLGGGQETQYF